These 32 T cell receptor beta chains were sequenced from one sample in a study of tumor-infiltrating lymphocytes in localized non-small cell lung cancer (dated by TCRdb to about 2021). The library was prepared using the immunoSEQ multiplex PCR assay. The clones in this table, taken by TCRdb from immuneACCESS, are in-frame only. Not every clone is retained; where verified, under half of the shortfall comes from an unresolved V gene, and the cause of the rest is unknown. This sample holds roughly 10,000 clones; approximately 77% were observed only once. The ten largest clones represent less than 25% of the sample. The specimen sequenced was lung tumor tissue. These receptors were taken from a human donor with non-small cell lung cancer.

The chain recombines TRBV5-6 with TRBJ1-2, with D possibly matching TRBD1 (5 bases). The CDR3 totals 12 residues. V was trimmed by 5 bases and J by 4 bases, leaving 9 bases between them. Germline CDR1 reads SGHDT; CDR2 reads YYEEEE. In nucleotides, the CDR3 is TGTGCCAGCAGGCAGGGACCCTATGGCTACACCTTC. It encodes CASRQGPYGYTF.

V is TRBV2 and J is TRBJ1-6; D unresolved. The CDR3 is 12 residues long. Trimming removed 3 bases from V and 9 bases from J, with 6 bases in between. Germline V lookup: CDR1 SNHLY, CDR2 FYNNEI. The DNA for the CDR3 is TGTGCCAGCAGTGAGGCCCCTTCACCCCTCCACTTT. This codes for CASSEAPSPLHF.

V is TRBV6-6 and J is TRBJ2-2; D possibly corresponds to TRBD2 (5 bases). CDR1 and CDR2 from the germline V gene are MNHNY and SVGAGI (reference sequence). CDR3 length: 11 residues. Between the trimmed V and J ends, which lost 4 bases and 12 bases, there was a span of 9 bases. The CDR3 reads CASSFGGKLFF. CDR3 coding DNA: TGTGCCAGCAGTTTTGGAGGAAAGCTGTTTTTT.

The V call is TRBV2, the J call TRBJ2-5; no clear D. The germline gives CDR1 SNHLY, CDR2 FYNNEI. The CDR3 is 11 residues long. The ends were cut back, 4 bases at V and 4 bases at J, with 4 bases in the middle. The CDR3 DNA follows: TGTGCCAGCAGTGGGTTAGAGACCCAGTACTTC. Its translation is CASSGLETQYF.

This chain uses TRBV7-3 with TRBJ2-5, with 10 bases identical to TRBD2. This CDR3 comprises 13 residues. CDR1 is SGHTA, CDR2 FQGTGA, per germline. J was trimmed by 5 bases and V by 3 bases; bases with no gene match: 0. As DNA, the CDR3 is TGTGCCAGCAGCTTTAGCGGGGGGGAGACCCAGTACTTC. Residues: CASSFSGGETQYF.

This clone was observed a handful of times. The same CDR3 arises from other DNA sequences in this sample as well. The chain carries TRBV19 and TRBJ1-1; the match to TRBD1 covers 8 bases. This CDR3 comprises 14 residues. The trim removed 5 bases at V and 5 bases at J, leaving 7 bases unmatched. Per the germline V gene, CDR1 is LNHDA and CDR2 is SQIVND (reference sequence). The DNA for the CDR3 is TGTGCCAGTAGTCCAGGACAGGGATGGACTGAAGCTTTCTTT. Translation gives CASSPGQGWTEAFF. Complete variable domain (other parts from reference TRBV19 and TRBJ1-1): DGGITQSPKYLFRKEGQNVTLSCEQNLNHDAMYWYRQDPGQGLRLIYYSQIVNDFQKGDIAEGYSVSREKKESFPLTVTSAQKNPTAFYLCASSPGQGWTEAFFGQGTRLTVV.

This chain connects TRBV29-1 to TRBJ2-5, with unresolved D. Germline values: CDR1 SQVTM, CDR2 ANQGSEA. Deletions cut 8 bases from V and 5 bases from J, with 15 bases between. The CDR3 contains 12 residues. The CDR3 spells CSSTVASETQYF. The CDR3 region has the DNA TGCAGCTCTACAGTGGCGAGCGAGACCCAGTACTTC.

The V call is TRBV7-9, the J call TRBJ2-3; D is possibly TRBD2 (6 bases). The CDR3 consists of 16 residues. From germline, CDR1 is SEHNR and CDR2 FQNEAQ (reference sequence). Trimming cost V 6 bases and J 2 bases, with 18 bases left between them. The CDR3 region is CASSPPGTLYTDTQYF. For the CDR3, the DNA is TGTGCCAGCAGTCCACCCGGGACTTTGTACACAGATACGCAGTATTTT.

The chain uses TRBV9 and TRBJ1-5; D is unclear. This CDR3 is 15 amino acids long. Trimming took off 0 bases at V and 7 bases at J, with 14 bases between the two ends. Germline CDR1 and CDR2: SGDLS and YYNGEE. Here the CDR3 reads CASSVGGGEVQPQHF. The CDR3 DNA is TGTGCCAGCAGCGTAGGGGGAGGTGAGGTCCAGCCCCAGCATTTT. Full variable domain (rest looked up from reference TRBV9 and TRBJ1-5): DSGVTQTPKHLITATGQRVTLRCSPRSGDLSVYWYQQSLDQGLQFLIQYYNGEERAKGNILERFSAQQFPDLHSELNLSSLELGDSALYFCASSVGGGEVQPQHFGDGTRLSIL.

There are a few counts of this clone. The CDR3 region is CASRGEGRGHAFF. CDR3 DNA sequence: TGTGCCAGCAGGGGAGAGGGACGGGGGCACGCTTTCTTT. The rearrangement uses TRBV27 and TRBJ1-1; tentatively, D is TRBD1 (6 bases). The V end was cut by 6 bases, the J end by 11 bases, with 19 bases between. Germline CDR1 and CDR2: MNHEY and SMNVEV (reference sequence). The CDR3 extends over 13 amino acids.

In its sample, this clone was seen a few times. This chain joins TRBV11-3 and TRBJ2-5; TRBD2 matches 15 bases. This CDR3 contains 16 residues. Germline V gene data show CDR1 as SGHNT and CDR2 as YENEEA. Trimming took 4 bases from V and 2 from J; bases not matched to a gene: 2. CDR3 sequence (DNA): TGTGCCAGCAGCTGGGGACTAGCGGGGGGTCAAGAGACCCAGTACTTC. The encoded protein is CASSWGLAGGQETQYF.

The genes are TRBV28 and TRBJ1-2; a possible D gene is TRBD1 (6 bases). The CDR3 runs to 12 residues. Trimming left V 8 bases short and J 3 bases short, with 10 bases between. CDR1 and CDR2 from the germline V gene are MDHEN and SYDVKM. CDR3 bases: TGTGCCAGCGGTAGACAGGACTATGGCTACACCTTC. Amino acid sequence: CASGRQDYGYTF.

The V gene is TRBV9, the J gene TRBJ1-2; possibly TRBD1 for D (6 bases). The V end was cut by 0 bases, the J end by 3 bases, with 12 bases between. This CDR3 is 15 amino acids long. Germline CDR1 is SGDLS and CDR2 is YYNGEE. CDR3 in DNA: TGTGCCAGCAGCGTAGCTACGGGGGGCTACTATGGCTACACCTTC. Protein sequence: CASSVATGGYYGYTF.

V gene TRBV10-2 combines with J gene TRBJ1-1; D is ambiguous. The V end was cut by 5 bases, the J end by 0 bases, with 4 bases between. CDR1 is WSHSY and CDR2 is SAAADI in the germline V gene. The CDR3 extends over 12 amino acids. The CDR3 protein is CASSQMNTEAFF. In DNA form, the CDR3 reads TGCGCCAGCAGTCAGATGAACACTGAAGCTTTCTTT.

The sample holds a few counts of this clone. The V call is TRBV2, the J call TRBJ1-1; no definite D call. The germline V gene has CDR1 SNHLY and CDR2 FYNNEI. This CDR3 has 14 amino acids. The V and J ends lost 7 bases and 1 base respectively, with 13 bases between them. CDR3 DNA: TGTGCCAGCACTGGAGGCAGCAGGAACACTGAAGCTTTCTTT. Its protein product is CASTGGSRNTEAFF.

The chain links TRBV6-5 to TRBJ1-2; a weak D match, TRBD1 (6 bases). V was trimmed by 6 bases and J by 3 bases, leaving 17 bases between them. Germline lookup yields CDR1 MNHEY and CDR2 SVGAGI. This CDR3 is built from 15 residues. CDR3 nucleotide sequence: TGTGCCAGCAGAGCACAGGGTTCGGTGGACTATGGCTACACCTTC. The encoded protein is CASRAQGSVDYGYTF.

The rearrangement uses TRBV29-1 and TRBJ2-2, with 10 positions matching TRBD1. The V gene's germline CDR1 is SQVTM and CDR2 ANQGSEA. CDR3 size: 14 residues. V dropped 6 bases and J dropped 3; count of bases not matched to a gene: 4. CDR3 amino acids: CSVPDRGHTGELFF. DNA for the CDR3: TGCAGCGTCCCTGACAGGGGGCACACCGGGGAGCTGTTTTTT.

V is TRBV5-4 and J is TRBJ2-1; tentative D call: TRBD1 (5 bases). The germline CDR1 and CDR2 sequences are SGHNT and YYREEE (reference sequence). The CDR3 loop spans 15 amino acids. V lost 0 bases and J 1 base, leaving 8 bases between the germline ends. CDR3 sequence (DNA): TGTGCCAGCAGCTTGGATCAGGGATCCTACAATGAGCAGTTCTTC. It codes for CASSLDQGSYNEQFF.

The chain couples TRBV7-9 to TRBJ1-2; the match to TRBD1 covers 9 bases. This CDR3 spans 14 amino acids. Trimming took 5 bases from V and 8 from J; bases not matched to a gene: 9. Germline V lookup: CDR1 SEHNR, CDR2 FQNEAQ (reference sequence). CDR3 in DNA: TGTGCCAGCAGCGTCCTAACAGGGGGCTTGGGCTACACCTTC. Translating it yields CASSVLTGGLGYTF.

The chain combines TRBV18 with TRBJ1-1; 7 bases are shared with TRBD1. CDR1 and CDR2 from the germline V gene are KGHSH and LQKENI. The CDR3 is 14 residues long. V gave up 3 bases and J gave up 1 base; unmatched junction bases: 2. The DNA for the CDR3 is TGTGCCAGCTCACCTGGGACAGCGAACACTGAAGCTTTCTTT. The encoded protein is CASSPGTANTEAFF.

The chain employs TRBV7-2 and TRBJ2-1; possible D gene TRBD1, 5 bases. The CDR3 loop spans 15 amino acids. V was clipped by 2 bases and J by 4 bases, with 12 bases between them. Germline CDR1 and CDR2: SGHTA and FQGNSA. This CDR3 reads CASSLSAGNYNEQFF. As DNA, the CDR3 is TGTGCCAGCAGCTTATCGGCAGGGAATTACAATGAGCAGTTCTTC.

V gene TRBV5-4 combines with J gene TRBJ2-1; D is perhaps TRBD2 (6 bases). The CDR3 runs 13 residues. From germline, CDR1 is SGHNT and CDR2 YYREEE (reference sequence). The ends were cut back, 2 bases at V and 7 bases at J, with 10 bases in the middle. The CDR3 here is CASSLRGRNEQFF. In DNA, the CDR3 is TGTGCCAGCAGCTTACGGGGGAGAAATGAGCAGTTCTTC. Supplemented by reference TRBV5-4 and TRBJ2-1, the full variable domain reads ETGVTQSPTHLIKTRGQQVTLRCSSQSGHNTVSWYQQALGQGPQFIFQYYREEENGRGNFPPRFSGLQFPNYSSELNVNALELDDSALYLCASSLRGRNEQFFGPGTRLTVL.

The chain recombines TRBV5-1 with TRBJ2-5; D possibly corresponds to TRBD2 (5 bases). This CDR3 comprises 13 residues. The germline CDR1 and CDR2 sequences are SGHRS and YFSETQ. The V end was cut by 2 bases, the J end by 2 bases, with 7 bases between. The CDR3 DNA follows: TGCGCCAGCAGCTTACTAGTTCAAGAGACCCAGTACTTC. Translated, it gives CASSLLVQETQYF.

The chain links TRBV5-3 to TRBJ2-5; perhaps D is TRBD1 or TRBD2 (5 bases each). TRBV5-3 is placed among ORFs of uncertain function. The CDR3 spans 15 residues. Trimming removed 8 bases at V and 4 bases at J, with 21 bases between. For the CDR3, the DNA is TGTGCCAGCGCGAGGGGCAGCCGTAGATCAGAGACCCAGTACTTC. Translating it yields CASARGSRRSETQYF.

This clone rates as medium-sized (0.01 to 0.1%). The CDR3: CASRTQGDNQPQHF. The CDR3 nucleotides read TGTGCCAGCCGAACTCAGGGAGACAATCAGCCCCAGCATTTT. The chain combines TRBV19 with TRBJ1-5; tentatively, D is TRBD1 (5 bases). The CDR3 sequence is 14 residues long. The V gene lost 9 bases and the J gene lost 3 bases, with 15 bases spanning the gap. Germline loops: CDR1 LNHDA, CDR2 SQIVND (reference sequence).

CDR3: CASSPDGRDGEAFF. The CDR3 DNA reads TGTGCCAGCAGCCCCGATGGGCGTGACGGTGAAGCTTTCTTT. The V call is TRBV5-6, the J call TRBJ1-1; no firm D call. Trimming cost V 4 bases and J 7 bases, with 17 bases left between them. The CDR3 runs to 14 residues. The germline gives CDR1 SGHDT, CDR2 YYEEEE.

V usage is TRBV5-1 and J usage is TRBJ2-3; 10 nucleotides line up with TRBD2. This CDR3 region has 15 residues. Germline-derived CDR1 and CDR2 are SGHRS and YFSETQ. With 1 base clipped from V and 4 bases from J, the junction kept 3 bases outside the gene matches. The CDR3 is CASSLTSGDADTQYF. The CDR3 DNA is TGCGCCAGCAGCTTGACTAGCGGGGATGCAGATACGCAGTATTTT. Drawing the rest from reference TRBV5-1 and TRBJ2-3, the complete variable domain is KAGVTQTPRYLIKTRGQQVTLSCSPISGHRSVSWYQQTPGQGLQFLFEYFSETQRNKGNFPGRFSGRQFSNSRSEMNVSTLELGDSALYLCASSLTSGDADTQYFGPGTRLTVL.

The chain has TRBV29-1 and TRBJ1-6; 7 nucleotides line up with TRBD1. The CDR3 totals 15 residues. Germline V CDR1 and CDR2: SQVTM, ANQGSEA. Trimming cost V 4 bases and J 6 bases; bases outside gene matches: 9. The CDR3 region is CSVATGASGNSPLHF. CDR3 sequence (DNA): TGCAGCGTTGCCACAGGGGCTAGTGGTAATTCACCCCTCCACTTT.

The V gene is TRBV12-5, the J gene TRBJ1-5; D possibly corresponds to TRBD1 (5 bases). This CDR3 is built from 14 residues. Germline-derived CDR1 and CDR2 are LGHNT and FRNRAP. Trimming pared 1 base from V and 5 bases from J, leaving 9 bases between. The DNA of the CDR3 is TGTGCTAGTGGTTTGGGGGGGGAGTATCAGCCCCAGCATTTT. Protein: CASGLGGEYQPQHF.

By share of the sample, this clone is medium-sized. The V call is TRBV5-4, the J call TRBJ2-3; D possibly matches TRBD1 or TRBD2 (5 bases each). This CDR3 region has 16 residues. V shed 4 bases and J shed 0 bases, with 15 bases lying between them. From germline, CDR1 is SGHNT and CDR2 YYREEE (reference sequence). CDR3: CASSVGTSSSTDTQYF. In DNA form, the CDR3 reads TGTGCCAGCAGCGTTGGGACGTCCTCTAGCACAGATACGCAGTATTTT.

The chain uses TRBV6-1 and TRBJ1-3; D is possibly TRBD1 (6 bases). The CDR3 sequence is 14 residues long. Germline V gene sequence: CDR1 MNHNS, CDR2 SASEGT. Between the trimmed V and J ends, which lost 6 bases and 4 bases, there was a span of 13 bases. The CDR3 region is CASRPTGPGNTIYF. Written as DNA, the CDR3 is TGTGCCAGCAGACCCACAGGGCCGGGAAACACCATATATTTT.

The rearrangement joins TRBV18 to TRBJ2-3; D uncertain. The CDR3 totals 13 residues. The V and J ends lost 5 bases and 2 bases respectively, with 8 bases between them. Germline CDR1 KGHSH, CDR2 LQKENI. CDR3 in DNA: TGTGCCAGCTCATCAGACATCACAGATACGCAGTATTTT. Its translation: CASSSDITDTQYF. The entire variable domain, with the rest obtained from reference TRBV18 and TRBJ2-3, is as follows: NAGVMQNPRHLVRRRGQEARLRCSPMKGHSHVYWYRQLPEEGLKFMVYLQKENIIDESGMPKERFSAEFPKEGPSILRIQQVVRGDSAAYFCASSSDITDTQYFGPGTRLTVL.